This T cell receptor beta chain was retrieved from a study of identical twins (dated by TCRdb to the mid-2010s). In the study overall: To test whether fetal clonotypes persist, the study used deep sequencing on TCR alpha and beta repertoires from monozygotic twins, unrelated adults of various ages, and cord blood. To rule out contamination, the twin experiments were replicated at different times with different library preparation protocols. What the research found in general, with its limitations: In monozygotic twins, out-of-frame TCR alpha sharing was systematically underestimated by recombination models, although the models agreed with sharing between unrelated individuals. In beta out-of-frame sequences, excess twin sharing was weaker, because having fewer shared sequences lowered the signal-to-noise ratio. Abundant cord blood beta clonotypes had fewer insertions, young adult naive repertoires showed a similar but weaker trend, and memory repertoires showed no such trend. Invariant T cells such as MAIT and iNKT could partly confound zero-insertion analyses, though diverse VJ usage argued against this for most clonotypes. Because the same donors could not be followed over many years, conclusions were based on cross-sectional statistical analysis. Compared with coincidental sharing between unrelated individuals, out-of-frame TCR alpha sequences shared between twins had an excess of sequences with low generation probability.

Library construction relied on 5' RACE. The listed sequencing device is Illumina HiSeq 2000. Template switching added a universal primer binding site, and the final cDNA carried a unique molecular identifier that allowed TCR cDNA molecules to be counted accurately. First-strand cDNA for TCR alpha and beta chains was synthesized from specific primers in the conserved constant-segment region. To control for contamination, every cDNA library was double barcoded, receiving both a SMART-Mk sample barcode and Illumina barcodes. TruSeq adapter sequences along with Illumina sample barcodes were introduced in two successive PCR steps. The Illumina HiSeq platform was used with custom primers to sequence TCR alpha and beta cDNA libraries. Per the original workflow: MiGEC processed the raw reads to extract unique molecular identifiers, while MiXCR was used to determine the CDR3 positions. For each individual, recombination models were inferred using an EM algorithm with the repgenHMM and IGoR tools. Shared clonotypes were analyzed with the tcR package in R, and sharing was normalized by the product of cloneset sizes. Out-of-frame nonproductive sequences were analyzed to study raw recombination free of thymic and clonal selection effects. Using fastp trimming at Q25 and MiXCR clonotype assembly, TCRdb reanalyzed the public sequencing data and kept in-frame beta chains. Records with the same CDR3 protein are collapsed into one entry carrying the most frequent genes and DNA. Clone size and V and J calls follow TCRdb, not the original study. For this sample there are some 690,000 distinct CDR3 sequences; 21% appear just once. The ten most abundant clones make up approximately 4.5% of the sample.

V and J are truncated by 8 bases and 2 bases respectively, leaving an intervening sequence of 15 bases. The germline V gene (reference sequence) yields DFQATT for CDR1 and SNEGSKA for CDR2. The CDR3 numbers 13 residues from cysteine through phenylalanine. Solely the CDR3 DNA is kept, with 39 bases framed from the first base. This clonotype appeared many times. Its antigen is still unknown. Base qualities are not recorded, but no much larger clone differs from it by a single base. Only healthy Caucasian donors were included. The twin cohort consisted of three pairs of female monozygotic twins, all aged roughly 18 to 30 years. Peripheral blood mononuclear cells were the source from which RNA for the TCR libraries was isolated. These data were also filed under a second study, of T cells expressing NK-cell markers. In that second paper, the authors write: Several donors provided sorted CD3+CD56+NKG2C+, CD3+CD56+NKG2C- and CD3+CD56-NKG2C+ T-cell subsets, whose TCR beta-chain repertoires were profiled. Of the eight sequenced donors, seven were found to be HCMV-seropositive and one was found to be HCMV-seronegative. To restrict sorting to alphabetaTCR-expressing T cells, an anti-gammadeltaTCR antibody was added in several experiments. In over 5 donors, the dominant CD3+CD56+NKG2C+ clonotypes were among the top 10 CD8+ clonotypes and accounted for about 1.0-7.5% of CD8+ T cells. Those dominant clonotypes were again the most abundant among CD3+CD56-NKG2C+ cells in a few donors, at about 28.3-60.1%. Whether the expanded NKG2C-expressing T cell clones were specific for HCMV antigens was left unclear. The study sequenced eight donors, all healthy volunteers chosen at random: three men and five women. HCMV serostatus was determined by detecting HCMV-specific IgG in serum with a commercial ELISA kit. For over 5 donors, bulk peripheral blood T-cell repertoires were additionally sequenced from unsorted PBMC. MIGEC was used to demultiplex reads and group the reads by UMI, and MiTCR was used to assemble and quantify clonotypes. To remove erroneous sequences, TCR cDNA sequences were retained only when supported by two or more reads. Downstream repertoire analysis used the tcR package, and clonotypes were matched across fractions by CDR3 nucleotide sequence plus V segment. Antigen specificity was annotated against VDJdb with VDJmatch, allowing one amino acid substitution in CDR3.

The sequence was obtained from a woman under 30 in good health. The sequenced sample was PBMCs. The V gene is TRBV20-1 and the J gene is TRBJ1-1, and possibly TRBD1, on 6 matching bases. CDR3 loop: CSINRDTNTEAFF. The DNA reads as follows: TGCAGTATCAACCGGGACACCAACACTGAAGCTTTCTTT.